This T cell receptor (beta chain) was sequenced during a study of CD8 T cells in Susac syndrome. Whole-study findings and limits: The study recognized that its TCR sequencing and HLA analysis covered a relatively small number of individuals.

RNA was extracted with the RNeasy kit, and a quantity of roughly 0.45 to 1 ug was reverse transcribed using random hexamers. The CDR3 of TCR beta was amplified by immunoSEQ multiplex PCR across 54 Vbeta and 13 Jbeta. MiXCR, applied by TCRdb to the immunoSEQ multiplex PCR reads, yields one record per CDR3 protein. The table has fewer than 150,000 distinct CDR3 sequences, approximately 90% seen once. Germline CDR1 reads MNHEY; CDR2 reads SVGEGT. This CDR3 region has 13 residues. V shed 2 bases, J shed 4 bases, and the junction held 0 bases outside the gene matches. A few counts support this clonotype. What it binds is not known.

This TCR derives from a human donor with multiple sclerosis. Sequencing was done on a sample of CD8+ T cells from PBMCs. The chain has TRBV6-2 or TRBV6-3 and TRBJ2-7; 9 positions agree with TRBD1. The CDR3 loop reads CASSYDRGYEQYF. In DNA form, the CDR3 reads TGTGCCAGCAGTTACGACAGGGGGTACGAGCAGTACTTC.